This note documents a single T cell receptor beta chain sequence. In the source study's methods: Nucleated cell number was recorded as an estimate derived from reference gene primer amplification. Generated by immunoSEQ multiplex PCR, the TCRdb table keeps only in-frame clones and is missing some. V and J calls and clone size are given by that table; D and trimming were obtained from the DNA. The table includes 350,000 to 400,000 clones, almost 90% detected once. This entry belongs to a study of blood T cell repertoires in COVID-19. Looking at the study overall: The study drew acute and convalescent COVID-19 samples from the United States, Italy and Spain. PBMCs, B-cell-depleted T cells, or T cells provided the cDNA or gDNA that made up the material.

The sequencing input was peripheral blood. The clonotype originates from a man younger than 30 with active or convalescent COVID-19.

The chain's CDR3 is CSVVGLSTDTQYF. The CDR3 nucleotides read TGCAGCGTTGTGGGCCTCAGCACAGATACGCAGTATTTT. The V gene is TRBV29-1, the J gene TRBJ2-3; D unresolved. Trimming cost V 4 bases and J 0 bases, with 8 bases left between them. Germline-derived CDR1 and CDR2 are SQVTM and ANQGSEA. The CDR3 is made up of 13 amino acids.